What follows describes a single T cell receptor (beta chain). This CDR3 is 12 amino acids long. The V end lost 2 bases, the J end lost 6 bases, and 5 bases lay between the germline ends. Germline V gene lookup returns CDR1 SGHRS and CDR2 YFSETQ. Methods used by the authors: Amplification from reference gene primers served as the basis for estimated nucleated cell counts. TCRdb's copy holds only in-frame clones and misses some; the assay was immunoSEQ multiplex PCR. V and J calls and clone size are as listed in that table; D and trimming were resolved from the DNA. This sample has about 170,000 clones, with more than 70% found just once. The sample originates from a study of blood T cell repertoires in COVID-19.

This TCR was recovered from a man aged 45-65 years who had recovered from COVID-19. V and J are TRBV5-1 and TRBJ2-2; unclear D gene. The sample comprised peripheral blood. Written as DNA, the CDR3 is TGCGCCAGCAGCTTTACGGCCGGGGAGCTGTTTTTT. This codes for CASSFTAGELFF.